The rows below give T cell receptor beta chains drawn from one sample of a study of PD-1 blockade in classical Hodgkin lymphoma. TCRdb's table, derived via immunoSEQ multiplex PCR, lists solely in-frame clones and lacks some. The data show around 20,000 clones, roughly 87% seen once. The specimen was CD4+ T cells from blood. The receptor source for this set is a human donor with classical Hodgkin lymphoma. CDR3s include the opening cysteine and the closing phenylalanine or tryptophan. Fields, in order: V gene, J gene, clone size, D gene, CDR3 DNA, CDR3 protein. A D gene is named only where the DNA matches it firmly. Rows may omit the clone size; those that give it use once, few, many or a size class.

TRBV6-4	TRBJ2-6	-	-	TGTGCCAGCAGTGAACAGGGAACCGGGGCCAACGTCCTGACTTTC	CASSEQGTGANVLTF
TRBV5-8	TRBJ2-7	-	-	TGTGCCAGCAGCGACCTAGGGGGGGGCCGTTCCTACGAGCAGTACTTC	CASSDLGGGRSYEQYF
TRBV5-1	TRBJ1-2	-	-	TGCGCCAGCAGCGCCGGATCCCGCAAGGATGGCTACACCTTC	CASSAGSRKDGYTF
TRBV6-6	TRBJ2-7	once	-	TGTGCCAGCACACCCAATACCTACGAGCAGTACTTC	CASTPNTYEQYF
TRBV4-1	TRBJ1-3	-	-	TGCGCCAGCAGCCAAGCCCTTATCTCTGGAAACACCATATATTTT	CASSQALISGNTIYF
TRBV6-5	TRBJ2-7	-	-	TGTGCCAGCAGTAAAGCCGACAAATACGAGCAGTACTTC	CASSKADKYEQYF
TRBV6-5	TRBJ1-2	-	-	TGTGCCAGCAGTTACTCGGCAGGGGTCGAGAGTGGCTACACCTTC	CASSYSAGVESGYTF
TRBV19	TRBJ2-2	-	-	TGTGCCAGTAGTATACAAACGGGGGGCAGGACCGGGGAGCTGTTTTTT	CASSIQTGGRTGELFF
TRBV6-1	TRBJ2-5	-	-	TGTGCCAGCAGTGATGAGGGAAGAATACAAGAGACCCAGTACTTC	CASSDEGRIQETQYF
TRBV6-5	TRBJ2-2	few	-	TGTGCCAGCAGTTACTTCGACAGGAACACCGGGGAGCTGTTTTTT	CASSYFDRNTGELFF
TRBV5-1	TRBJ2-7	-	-	TGCGCCAGCAGCTTGTATACGGGCTCCTACGAGCAGTACTTC	CASSLYTGSYEQYF
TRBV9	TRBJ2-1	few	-	TGTGCCAGCAGCGTAGCCGAGGGATATGAGCAGTTCTTC	CASSVAEGYEQFF
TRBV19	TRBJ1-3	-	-	TGTGCCAGCAGTGGGGGTAGAAACACCATATATTTT	CASSGGRNTIYF
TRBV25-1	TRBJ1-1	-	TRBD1	TGTGCCAGCAGGGGACCGGGACAGATGAACACTGAAGCTTTCTTT	CASRGPGQMNTEAFF
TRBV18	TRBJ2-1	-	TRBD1	TGTGCCAGCTCACCGACCCGAACAGGGGGTGAAGAGCAGTTCTTC	CASSPTRTGGEEQFF
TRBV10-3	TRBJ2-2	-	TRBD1	TGTGCCATCAGTCCGGGACAGGGGACCGGGGAGCTGTTTTTT	CAISPGQGTGELFF
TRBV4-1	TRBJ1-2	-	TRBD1	TGCGCCAGCAGCTCCCCCCTGACAGGGGATGGCTACACCTTC	CASSSPLTGDGYTF
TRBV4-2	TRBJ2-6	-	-	TGTGCCAGCAGCCAAGCCGGGATTTCCTCTGGGGCCAACGTCCTGACTTTC	CASSQAGISSGANVLTF
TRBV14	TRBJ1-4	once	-	TGTGCCAGCAGCCAAGATGCGGGAGTGGGAAAACTGTTTTTT	CASSQDAGVGKLFF
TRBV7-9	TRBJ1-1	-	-	TGTGCCAGCTCCTTCGGGCTTAACACTGAAGCTTTCTTT	CASSFGLNTEAFF
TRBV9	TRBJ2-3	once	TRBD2	TGTGCCAGCAGCTCCGGGACTAGCGGGGGGGTGATGTATACGCAGTATTTT	CASSSGTSGGVMYTQYF
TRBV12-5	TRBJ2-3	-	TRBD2	TGTGCTAGTGGTTTGGGACTAGCGATCACCACAGATACGCAGTATTTT	CASGLGLAITTDTQYF
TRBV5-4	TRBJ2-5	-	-	TGTGCCAGCAGCTTGGGCAGGGAACAAGAGACCCAGTACTTC	CASSLGREQETQYF
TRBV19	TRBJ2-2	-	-	TGTGCCAGTAGTATAGTATTGGACACCGGGGAGCTGTTTTTT	CASSIVLDTGELFF
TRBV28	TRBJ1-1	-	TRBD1	TGTGCCAGCAGACCAGCCACAGGGGGCACGACTGAAGCTTTCTTT	CASRPATGGTTEAFF
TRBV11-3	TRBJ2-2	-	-	TGTGCCAGCAGCTTAGACACCGGGGAGCTGTTTTTT	CASSLDTGELFF
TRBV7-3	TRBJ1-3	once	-	TGTGCCAGCAGATTACCCGGGAGGTGTGGAAACACCATATATTTT	CASRLPGRCGNTIYF
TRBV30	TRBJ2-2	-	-	TGTGCCTGGAGTGCCCCGGGACATCCGAACACCGGGGAGCTGTTTTTT	CAWSAPGHPNTGELFF
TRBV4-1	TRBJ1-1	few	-	TGCGCCAGCAGCTCCACATTGACAGGCGCCAAGCTTGAAGCTTTCTTT	CASSSTLTGAKLEAFF
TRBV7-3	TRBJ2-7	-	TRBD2	TGTGCCAGCAGCTTAACGAATCGGGGGGACGAGCAGTACTTC	CASSLTNRGDEQYF
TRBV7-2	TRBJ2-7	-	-	TGTGCCAGCAGCTTAGTGGGAGACAGCTCCTACGAGCAGTACTTC	CASSLVGDSSYEQYF
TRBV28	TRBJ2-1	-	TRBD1	TGTGCCAGCAGAAGTGACAGGGCGGATAGATACAATGAGCAGTTCTTC	CASRSDRADRYNEQFF
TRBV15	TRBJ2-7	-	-	TGTGCCACCAGCAGTAACACCTTACCTCCCTACGAGCAGTACTTC	CATSSNTLPPYEQYF
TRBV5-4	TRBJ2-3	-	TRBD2	TGTGCCAGCAGCTTGTCTAGCGGGGCCTTGATCTATTTT	CASSLSSGALIYF
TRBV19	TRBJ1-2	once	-	TGTGCCAGTAGTATAGGGGGCACAAAGGAATATGGCTACACCTTC	CASSIGGTKEYGYTF
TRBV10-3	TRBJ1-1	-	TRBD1	TGTGCCATCAGTGAGTTTGACAGGGGTTCAGTCACTGAAGCTTTCTTT	CAISEFDRGSVTEAFF
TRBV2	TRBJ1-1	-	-	TGTGCCAGCCGCGTCGGGGTAACCCTGAACACTGAAGCTTTCTTT	CASRVGVTLNTEAFF
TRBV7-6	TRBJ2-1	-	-	TGTGCCAGCAGCCGTCGGGCTGGCAGCGCGGCGTCCTACAATGAGCAGTTCTTC	CASSRRAGSAASYNEQFF
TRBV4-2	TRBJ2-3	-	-	TGTGCCAGCAGCTTAGGACTGGGGGAAGATACGCAGTATTTT	CASSLGLGEDTQYF
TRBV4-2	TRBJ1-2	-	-	TGTGCCAGCAGCCAAGCCAACTCACAGGGATCGGCTTTCTATGGCTACACCTTC	CASSQANSQGSAFYGYTF
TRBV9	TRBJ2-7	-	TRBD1	TGTGCCAGCAGCCCACGTTTCGACAGGGCAGGTTTCGGGTCCTACGAGCAGTACTTC	CASSPRFDRAGFGSYEQYF
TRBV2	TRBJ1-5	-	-	TGTGCCAGCGGAGGACAGATCAATCAGCCCCAGCATTTT	CASGGQINQPQHF
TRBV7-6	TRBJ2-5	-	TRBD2	TGTGCCAGCAGCTTATCCGGCGGGGGGGGGACCCAGTACTTC	CASSLSGGGGTQYF
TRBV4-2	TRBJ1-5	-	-	TGTGCCAGCAGCCAAGAATGGAGAGACAATCAGCCCCAGCATTTT	CASSQEWRDNQPQHF
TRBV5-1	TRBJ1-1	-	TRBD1	TGCGCCAGCAGCGGGGGGGACAGGAGTACCCCCGAAGCTTTCTTT	CASSGGDRSTPEAFF
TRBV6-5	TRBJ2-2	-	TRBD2	TGTGCCAGTCAGCGGGAGGGGAACACCGGGGAGCTGTTTTTT	CASQREGNTGELFF
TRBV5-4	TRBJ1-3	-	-	TGTGCCAGCAGCTGGGAGTCTGGAAACACCATATATTTT	CASSWESGNTIYF
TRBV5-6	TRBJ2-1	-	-	TGTGCCAGCAGCGCCTTCTTCGGGAGCTACAATGAGCAGTTCTTC	CASSAFFGSYNEQFF
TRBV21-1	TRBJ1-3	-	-	TGTGCCAGCAGCAAAGAGGAAAGCCCCTCTGGAAACACCATATATTTT	CASSKEESPSGNTIYF
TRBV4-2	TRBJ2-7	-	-	TGTGCCAGCAGCCAAGAAGTGCAGGGCTCCTACGAGCAGTACTTC	CASSQEVQGSYEQYF
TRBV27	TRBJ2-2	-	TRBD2	TGTGCCAGCAGGCATCTAGCGGAGCGCACGAACACCGGGGAGCTGTTTTTT	CASRHLAERTNTGELFF
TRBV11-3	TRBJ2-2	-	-	TGTGCCAGCAGCCCAACTGCTTCCACCGGGGAGCTGTTTTTT	CASSPTASTGELFF
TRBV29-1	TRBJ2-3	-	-	TGCAGCGTTGAAGAGGACCCAGATACGCAGTATTTT	CSVEEDPDTQYF
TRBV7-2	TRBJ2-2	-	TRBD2	TGTGCCAGCAGCTTAGTACCGGGGGGACCCGGGGAGCTGTTTTTT	CASSLVPGGPGELFF
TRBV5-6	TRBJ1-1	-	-	TGTGCCAGCAGCTTGAGGCAGGGGCTGGGGAACACTGAAGCTTTCTTT	CASSLRQGLGNTEAFF
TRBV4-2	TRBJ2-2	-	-	TGTGCCAGCAGCCAAGAGGTGCAGGCGGGGACCGGGGAGCTGTTTTTT	CASSQEVQAGTGELFF
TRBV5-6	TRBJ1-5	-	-	TGTGCCAGCAGCTTCCGAGGCGTTAGCAATCAGCCCCAGCATTTT	CASSFRGVSNQPQHF
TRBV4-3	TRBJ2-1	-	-	TGCGCCAGCAGCCAAGATCGGAGACGGGGCTCCTACAATGAGCAGTTCTTC	CASSQDRRRGSYNEQFF
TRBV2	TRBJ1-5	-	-	TGTGCCAGCAGTGAAGTCGATGGAGGGAATCAGCCCCAGCATTTT	CASSEVDGGNQPQHF
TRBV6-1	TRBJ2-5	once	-	TGTGCCAGCAGTCTGTCGGGGCCTCAAGAGACCCAGTACTTC	CASSLSGPQETQYF